Each of the 7 T cell receptor beta chains below was sequenced from the same sample in a study of beta chain features in type 1 diabetes. All of the isolated RNA was reverse transcribed, so expressed TCRB transcripts were sequenced. The assay was immunoSEQ multiplex PCR, and TCRdb's table has in-frame clones only and misses some. The profile covers about 360,000 clones, with about 12% appearing a single time and less than 0.02% taken by the ten largest. Sequenced: naive CD4+ T cells from blood. These receptors came from a young man in good health.

J is TRBJ1-2 and V is TRBV6-5; D is possibly TRBD1 (5 bases). Germline V CDR1 and CDR2: MNHEY, SVGAGI. The V gene lost 2 bases and the J gene lost 4 bases, with 8 bases spanning the gap. The CDR3 is 13 residues long. Here the CDR3 DNA reads TGTGCCAGCAGTTACGGGGGGATCTATGGCTACACCTTC. This codes for CASSYGGIYGYTF.

Only a few counts were recorded for this clone. V usage is TRBV6-5 and J usage is TRBJ1-4; 7 nucleotides align to TRBD1. Unmatched junction bases numbered 2, after V lost 6 bases and J lost 7 bases. This CDR3 region has 12 residues. Germline V CDR1 and CDR2: MNHEY, SVGAGI. CDR3 in DNA: TGTGCCAGCAGCCGGGACAGTGAAAAACTGTTTTTT. This sequence encodes CASSRDSEKLFF.

The rearrangement joins TRBV7-3 to TRBJ2-7, with D perhaps matching TRBD2 (5 bases). Germline lookup yields CDR1 SGHTA and CDR2 FQGTGA. Trimming cost V 4 bases and J 6 bases, with 13 bases left between them. This CDR3 spans 13 amino acids. The CDR3 DNA reads as TGTGCCAGCAGCTACGGGCCAGAGGGCGAGCAGTACTTC. This translates into CASSYGPEGEQYF. The full variable domain, its missing parts supplied by reference TRBV7-3 and TRBJ2-7, is GAGVSQTPSNKVTEKGKYVELRCDPISGHTALYWYRQSLGQGPEFLIYFQGTGAADDSGLPNDRFFAVRPEGSVSTLKIQRTERGDSAVYLCASSYGPEGEQYFGPGTRLTVT.

This sequence joins TRBV29-1 and TRBJ1-2; perhaps TRBD1 as D (5 bases). CDR3 length: 12 amino acids. V lost 1 base, J lost 8 bases, and 11 bases lay in between. Germline CDR1 is SQVTM and CDR2 is ANQGSEA. CDR3 DNA sequence: TGCAGCGTTGAAGGGCAGGGCGGAGGCTACACCTTC. It is translated as CSVEGQGGGYTF. Full variable domain (outside the CDR3, taken from reference TRBV29-1 and TRBJ1-2): SAVISQKPSRDICQRGTSLTIQCQVDSQVTMMFWYRQQPGQSLTLIATANQGSEATYESGFVIDKFPISRPNLTFSTLTVSNMSPEDSSIYLCSVEGQGGGYTFGSGTRLTVV.

This clone showed up just a few times. The chain has TRBV18 and TRBJ2-1, with 8 nucleotides matching TRBD1. Trimming at V came to 2 bases and at J to 4 bases, leaving 10 bases not matched to a gene. Germline CDR1 KGHSH, CDR2 LQKENI. The CDR3 covers 17 residues. Here the CDR3 DNA reads TGTGCCAGCTCACCAGGGGTAGGCCAGGGGGCTTACAATGAGCAGTTCTTC. It is translated as CASSPGVGQGAYNEQFF.

This clone showed up just a few times. At one of its ends the junction is not consistent with the germline gene, which may arise from a read error. This chain uses TRBV15 with TRBJ1-2; 8 bases align to TRBD1. There are 13 residues in the CDR3. Germline V gene lookup returns CDR1 LNHNV and CDR2 YYDKDF (reference sequence). CDR3 in DNA: TGTGCCACCAGCAGTGTCAGACAGGGGTTTAGTGCCTTC. Translating it yields CATSSVRQGFSAF.

This clone was found a few times. Here the CDR3 reads CASSGSTGRETQYF. CDR3 coding DNA: TGCGCCAGCAGCGGGTCTACCGGGAGGGAGACCCAGTACTTC. V is TRBV5-1 and J is TRBJ2-5; TRBD2 matches 7 bases. The length of the CDR3 is 14 residues. Unmatched junction bases numbered 8, after V lost 4 bases and J lost 5 bases. CDR1 and CDR2 (germline): SGHRS, YFSETQ.